Included here is one T cell receptor beta chain sequence, with context. Antigen: not known. J was trimmed by 2 bases and V by 6 bases; bases with no gene match: 5. The CDR3 contains 15 residues. Germline CDR1 and CDR2: MNHEY and SMNVEV (reference sequence). Only CD45RO-negative cells positively selected for CCR7 counted as naive CD8 cells, so terminally differentiated effector memory CD45RA+ cells were excluded. These data originate in a study of shared clonotypes between healthy human individuals. On the study more broadly: Per donor, three plates held CD4 naive cells, three held CD4 memory, two held CD8 naive and one held CD8 memory.

Findings and limits, study-wide: Naive subsets usually exceeded memory subsets in estimated richness. Blood alone was sampled, and tissue repertoires likely differ. Non-shared clonotypes displayed generation probabilities falling below those of clonotypes present in all four donors.

Method: immunoSEQ multiplex PCR; TCRdb's copy keeps in-frame clones and lacks some. The table includes 1.5 million to 2.5 million clones, approximately 95% detected once. Sequenced sample: naive CD8+ T cells sorted from blood. This chain links TRBV27 with TRBJ2-1; 9 positions agree with TRBD1. The sequence came from a man younger than 30 in good health. CDR3 protein: CASSQGQGTYNEQFF. The CDR3 DNA reads as TGTGCCAGCAGCCAGGGACAGGGAACCTACAATGAGCAGTTCTTC.